The rows below give T cell receptor beta chains drawn from one sample of a study of T cell changes during pregnancy in multiple sclerosis. TCRdb's copy holds only in-frame clones and misses some; the assay was immunoSEQ multiplex PCR. This table holds roughly 20,000 clones, approximately 90% found once. The sample was CD8+ T cells from peripheral blood mononuclear cells, taken in the first trimester of pregnancy. The receptors shown here come from a female donor with multiple sclerosis, enrolled in a pregnancy study. CDR3s include the opening cysteine and the closing phenylalanine or tryptophan. The D gene is left open where the match is weak. The size field is filled for only some rows; it gives once, few, many or a size class.

v_gene,d_gene,abundance,j_gene,len,CDR3nt,CDR3aa
TRBV7-8,-,once,TRBJ1-4,18,TGTGCCAGCAGCCCGAGTCGGCCCCCTTGGGGGCCCCTGAATGGACTGTTTTTT,CASSPSRPPWGPLNGLFF
TRBV5-4,TRBD2,once,TRBJ2-1,17,TGTGCCAGCAGCTTGAGTATAGCGGGAGGGTTCTACAATGAGCAGTTCTTC,CASSLSIAGGFYNEQFF
TRBV7-6,-,-,TRBJ2-2,16,TGTGCCAGCAGCCCGGAGACTGGCCTGAACACCGGGGAGCTGTTTTTT,CASSPETGLNTGELFF
TRBV6-4,TRBD2,few,TRBJ2-1,14,TGTGCCAGCAGTGACTCCGGGGGGGCCAATGAGCAGTTCTTC,CASSDSGGANEQFF
TRBV7-2,-,-,TRBJ2-2,16,TGTGCCAGCAGCTTAGCGAGGAGGGAGGAGGCCGGGGAGCTGTTTTTT,CASSLARREEAGELFF
TRBV14,TRBD1,-,TRBJ1-2,14,TGTGCCAGCAGCCGGAGGGACAGTAACTATGGCTACACCTTC,CASSRRDSNYGYTF
TRBV29-1,-,-,TRBJ2-7,12,TGCAGCGCCCACGGCACAGCCTACGAGCAGTACTTC,CSAHGTAYEQYF
TRBV2,-,-,TRBJ1-2,10,TGTGCCAGTCCCCTGGAGGGCTACACCTTC,CASPLEGYTF
TRBV9,TRBD1,few,TRBJ2-2,17,TGTGCCAGCAGCGTAGAGAGGACAGGGCCTAATTCCGGGGAGCTGTTTTTT,CASSVERTGPNSGELFF
TRBV4-3,-,-,TRBJ2-7,16,TGCGCCAGCAGCCCCGCCGCCGCGGACAGCTCCTACGAGCAGTACTTC,CASSPAAADSSYEQYF